This T cell receptor beta chain emerged from a study of long-term antiretroviral therapy in people with HIV. It was version v3.0 of the immunoSEQ assay that was run at survey level. Method: immunoSEQ multiplex PCR; TCRdb's copy keeps in-frame clones and lacks some. The table has tens of thousands of clones, roughly 90% seen once; the top ten hold under 1.3%. Whole-study findings and limits: Pre-ART clonal expansions dominated every time point's repertoire. Older ART regimens were possibly in use when the blood was collected between about 2003 and 2017. Control repertoires displayed wider CDR3 length ranges than the HIV repertoires.

Each donor provided at least one pre-ART PBMC sample and at least two post-ART PBMC samples. The CDR3 is 17 residues long. Trimming shortened V by 0 bases and J by 2 bases, and 15 bases separated the two germline ends. Germline V lookup: CDR1 SGHAT, CDR2 FQNNGV. Note on this clone: Its target is not known.

The chain couples TRBV11-2 to TRBJ2-3; possibly TRBD1 or TRBD2 for D (5 bases each). The source material was unsorted PBMCs, sampled 2 years after starting antiretroviral therapy. The TCR was taken from a man aged 45-65 years with HIV. CDR3: CASSLDPPGTVTDTQYF. DNA for the CDR3: TGTGCCAGCAGCTTAGATCCTCCCGGGACCGTCACAGATACGCAGTATTTT. Full variable domain (remainder filled in from reference TRBV11-2 and TRBJ2-3): EAGVAQSPRYKIIEKRQSVAFWCNPISGHATLYWYQQILGQGPKLLIQFQNNGVVDDSQLPKDRFSAERLKGVDSTLKIQPAKLEDSAVYLCASSLDPPGTVTDTQYFGPGTRLTVL.